This TCR beta chain was identified in a study of T cells in Graves' hyperthyroidism and ophthalmopathy. TCR beta CDR3 region amplification was performed from RNA transcripts. HTBI primers drove first-round RT-PCR of the TCR CDR3. MiXCR was run by TCRdb on the multiplex PCR reads, yielding one entry per CDR3 protein. The sample yields about 590,000 distinct CDR3 sequences, about 15% seen once. This clonotype was seen many times. The germline V and J ends were trimmed by 4 bases and 0 bases, with 12 bases remaining between them. The germline V gene has CDR1 MDHEN and CDR2 SYDVKM. The CDR3 is made up of 15 amino acids.

The rearrangement uses TRBV28 and TRBJ1-1; TRBD1 might be the D (6 bases). The receptor's source is a woman in her 30s with Graves' hyperthyroidism. Sequencing was carried out using blood. The CDR3 loop is CASSSRDTLNTEAFF. CDR3 DNA: TGTGCCAGCAGTTCTCGGGACACTTTGAACACTGAAGCTTTCTTT.